What follows is one TCR beta chain and its context. Sequencing was performed with immunoSEQ multiplex PCR; in TCRdb, only in-frame clones are kept and a portion is missing. The table lists some 140,000 clones, 85% to 95% of them singletons. The CDR3 extends over 16 amino acids. V trimming: 2 bases; J trimming: 3 bases; junction bases outside the gene matches: 0. Germline CDR1 and CDR2: MNHNY and SVGAGI (reference sequence). The data were taken from a study of control samples from healthy donors and cancer patients. Sequencing was performed on blood. This receptor was taken from a man aged 35 to 55 in good health. The V call is TRBV6-6, the J call TRBJ2-2; 13 positions agree with TRBD2. CDR3 in DNA: TGTGCCAGCAGTTACACTAGCGGGGGGGACACCGGGGAGCTGTTTTTT. Translation: CASSYTSGGDTGELFF.